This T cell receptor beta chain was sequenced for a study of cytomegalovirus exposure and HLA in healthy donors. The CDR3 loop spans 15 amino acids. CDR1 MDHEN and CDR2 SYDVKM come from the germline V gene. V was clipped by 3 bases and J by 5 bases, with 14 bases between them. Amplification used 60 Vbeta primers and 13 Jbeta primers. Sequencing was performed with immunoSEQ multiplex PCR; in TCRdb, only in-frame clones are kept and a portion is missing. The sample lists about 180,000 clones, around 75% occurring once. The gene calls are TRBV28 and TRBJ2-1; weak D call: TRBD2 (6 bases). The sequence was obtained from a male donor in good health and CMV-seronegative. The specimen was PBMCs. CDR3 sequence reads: CASSFPGWRDNEQFF. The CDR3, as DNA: TGTGCCAGCAGTTTCCCCGGGTGGAGGGACAATGAGCAGTTCTTC.